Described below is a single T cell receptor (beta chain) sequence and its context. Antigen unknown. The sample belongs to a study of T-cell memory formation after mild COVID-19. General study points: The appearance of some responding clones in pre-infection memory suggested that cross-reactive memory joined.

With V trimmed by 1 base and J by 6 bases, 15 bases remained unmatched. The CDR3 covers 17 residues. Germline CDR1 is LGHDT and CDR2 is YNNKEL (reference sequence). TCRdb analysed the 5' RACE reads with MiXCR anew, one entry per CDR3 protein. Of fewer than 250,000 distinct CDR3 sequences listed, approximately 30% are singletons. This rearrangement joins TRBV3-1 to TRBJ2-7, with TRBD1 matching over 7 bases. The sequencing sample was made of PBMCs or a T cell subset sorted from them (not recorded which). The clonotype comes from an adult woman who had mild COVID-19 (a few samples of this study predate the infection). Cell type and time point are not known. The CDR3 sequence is CASSQGRRTQGIGEQYF. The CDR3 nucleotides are TGTGCCAGCAGCCAAGGCCGGCGGACACAGGGGATTGGCGAGCAGTACTTC.